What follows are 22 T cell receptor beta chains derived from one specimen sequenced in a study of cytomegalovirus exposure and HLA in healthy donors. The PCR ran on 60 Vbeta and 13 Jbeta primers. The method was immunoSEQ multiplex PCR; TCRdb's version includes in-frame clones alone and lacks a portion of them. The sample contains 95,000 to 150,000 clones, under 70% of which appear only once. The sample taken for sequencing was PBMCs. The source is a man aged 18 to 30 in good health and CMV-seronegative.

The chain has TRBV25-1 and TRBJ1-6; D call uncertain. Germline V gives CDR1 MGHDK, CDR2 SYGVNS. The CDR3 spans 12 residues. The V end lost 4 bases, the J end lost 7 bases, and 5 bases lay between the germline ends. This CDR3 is CASSALNSPLHF. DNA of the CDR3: TGTGCCAGCAGTGCCCTAAATTCACCCCTCCACTTT.

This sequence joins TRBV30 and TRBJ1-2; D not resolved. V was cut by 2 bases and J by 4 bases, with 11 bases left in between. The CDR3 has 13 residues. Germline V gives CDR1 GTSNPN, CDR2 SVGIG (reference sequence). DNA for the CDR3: TGTGCCTGGAGTAGAGAACAGATCTATGGCTACACCTTC. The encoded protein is CAWSREQIYGYTF.

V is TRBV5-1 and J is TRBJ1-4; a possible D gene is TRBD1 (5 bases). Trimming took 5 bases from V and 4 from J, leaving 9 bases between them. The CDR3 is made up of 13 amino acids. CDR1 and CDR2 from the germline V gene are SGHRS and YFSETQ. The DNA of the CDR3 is TGCGCCAGCAGGGTCAGGGATAATGAAAAACTGTTTTTT. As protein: CASRVRDNEKLFF.

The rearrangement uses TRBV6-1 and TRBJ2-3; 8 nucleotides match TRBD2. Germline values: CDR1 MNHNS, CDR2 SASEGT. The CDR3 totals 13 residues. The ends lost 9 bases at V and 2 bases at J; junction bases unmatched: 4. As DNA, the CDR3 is TGTGCCAGTACTAGCGGACACACAGATACGCAGTATTTT. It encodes CASTSGHTDTQYF.

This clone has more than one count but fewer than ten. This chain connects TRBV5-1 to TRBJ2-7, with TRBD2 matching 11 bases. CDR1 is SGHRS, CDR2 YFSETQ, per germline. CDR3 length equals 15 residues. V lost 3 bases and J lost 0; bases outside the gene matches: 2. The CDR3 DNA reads TGCGCCAGCAGCTGGGGACTAGCGGCCTCCTACGAGCAGTACTTC. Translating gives CASSWGLAASYEQYF. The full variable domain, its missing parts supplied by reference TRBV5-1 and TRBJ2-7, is KAGVTQTPRYLIKTRGQQVTLSCSPISGHRSVSWYQQTPGQGLQFLFEYFSETQRNKGNFPGRFSGRQFSNSRSEMNVSTLELGDSALYLCASSWGLAASYEQYFGPGTRLTVT.

The CDR3 sequence: CASSYSRVAVGETQYF. CDR3 in DNA: TGTGCCAGCAGTTACTCGAGAGTTGCCGTCGGGGAGACCCAGTACTTC. This chain uses TRBV6-5 with TRBJ2-5; D ambiguous. Germline CDR1 MNHEY, CDR2 SVGAGI. V lost 0 bases to trimming and J lost 5 bases, with 16 bases between them. CDR3 length: 16 residues.

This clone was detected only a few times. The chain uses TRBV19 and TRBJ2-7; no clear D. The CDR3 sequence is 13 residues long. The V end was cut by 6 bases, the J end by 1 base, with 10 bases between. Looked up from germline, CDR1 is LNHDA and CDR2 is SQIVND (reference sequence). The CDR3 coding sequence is TGTGCCAGTAGCTGGCGGCCTTCCTACGAGCAGTACTTC. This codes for CASSWRPSYEQYF.

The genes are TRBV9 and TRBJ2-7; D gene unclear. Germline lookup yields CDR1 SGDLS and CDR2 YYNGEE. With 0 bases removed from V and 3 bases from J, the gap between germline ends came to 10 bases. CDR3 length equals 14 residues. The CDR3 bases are TGTGCCAGCAGCGTAGAACTGAGAGACTACGAGCAGTACTTC. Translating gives CASSVELRDYEQYF.

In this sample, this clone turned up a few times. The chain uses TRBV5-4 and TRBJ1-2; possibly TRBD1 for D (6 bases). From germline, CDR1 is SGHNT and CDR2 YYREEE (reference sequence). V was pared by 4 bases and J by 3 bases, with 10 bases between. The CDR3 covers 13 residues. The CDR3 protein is CASSPWTDYGYTF. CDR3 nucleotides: TGTGCCAGCAGCCCCTGGACAGACTATGGCTACACCTTC.

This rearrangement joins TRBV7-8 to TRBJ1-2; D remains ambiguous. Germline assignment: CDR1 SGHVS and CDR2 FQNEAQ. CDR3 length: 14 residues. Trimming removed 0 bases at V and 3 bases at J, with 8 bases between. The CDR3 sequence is CASSLARGDYGYTF. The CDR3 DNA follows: TGTGCCAGCAGCTTAGCGCGGGGTGACTATGGCTACACCTTC.

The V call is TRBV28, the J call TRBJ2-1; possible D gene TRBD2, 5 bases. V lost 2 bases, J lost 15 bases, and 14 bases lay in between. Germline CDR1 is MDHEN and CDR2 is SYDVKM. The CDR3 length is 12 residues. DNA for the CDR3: TGTGCCAGCAGTTTAAGGTTCGGGGATCCGTTCTTC. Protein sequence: CASSLRFGDPFF.

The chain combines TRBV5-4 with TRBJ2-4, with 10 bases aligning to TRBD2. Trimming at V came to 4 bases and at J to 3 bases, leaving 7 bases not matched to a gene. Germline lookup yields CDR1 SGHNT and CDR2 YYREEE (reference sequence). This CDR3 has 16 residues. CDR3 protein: CASSALAGGLKNIQYF. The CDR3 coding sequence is TGTGCCAGCAGCGCCTTAGCGGGGGGCCTCAAAAACATTCAGTACTTC.

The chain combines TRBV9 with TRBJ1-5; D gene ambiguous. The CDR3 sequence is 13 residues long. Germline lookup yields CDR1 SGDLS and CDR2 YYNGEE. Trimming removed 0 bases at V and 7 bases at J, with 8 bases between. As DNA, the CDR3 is TGTGCCAGCAGCGTAGGGGGAGGGCAGCCCCAGCATTTT. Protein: CASSVGGGQPQHF. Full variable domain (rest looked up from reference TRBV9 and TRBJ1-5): DSGVTQTPKHLITATGQRVTLRCSPRSGDLSVYWYQQSLDQGLQFLIQYYNGEERAKGNILERFSAQQFPDLHSELNLSSLELGDSALYFCASSVGGGQPQHFGDGTRLSIL.

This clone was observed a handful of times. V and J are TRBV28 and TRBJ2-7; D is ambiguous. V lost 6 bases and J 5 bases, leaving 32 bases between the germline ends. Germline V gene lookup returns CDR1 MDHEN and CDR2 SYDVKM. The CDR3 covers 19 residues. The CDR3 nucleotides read TGTGCCAGCAGCCCTATCCTCGAGAGTCTCAAACATTTTCGGGACGAGCAGTACTTC. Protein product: CASSPILESLKHFRDEQYF.

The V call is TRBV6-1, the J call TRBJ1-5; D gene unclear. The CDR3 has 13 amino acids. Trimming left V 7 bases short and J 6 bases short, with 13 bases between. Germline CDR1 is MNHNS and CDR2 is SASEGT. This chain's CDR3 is CASKMGRGQPQHF. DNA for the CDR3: TGTGCCAGCAAAATGGGTCGGGGTCAGCCCCAGCATTTT.

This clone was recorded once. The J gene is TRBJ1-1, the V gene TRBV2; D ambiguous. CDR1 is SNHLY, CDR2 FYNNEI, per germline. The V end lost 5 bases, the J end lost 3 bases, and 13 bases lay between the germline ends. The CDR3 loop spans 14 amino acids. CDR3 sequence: CASSLPHGDTEAFF. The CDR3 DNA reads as TGTGCCAGCAGTTTGCCCCACGGGGACACTGAAGCTTTCTTT.

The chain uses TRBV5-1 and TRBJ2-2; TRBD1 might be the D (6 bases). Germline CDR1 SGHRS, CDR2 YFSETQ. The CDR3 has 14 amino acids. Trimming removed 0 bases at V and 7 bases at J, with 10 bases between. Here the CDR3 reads CASSLAGVGGELFF. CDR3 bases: TGCGCCAGCAGCTTGGCAGGGGTTGGCGGGGAGCTGTTTTTT. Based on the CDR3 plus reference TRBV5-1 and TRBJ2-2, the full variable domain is KAGVTQTPRYLIKTRGQQVTLSCSPISGHRSVSWYQQTPGQGLQFLFEYFSETQRNKGNFPGRFSGRQFSNSRSEMNVSTLELGDSALYLCASSLAGVGGELFFGEGSRLTVL.

As DNA, the CDR3 is TGCGCCAGCAGCCAAGCACGGGGTAGCACTGAAGCTTTCTTT. Translating it yields CASSQARGSTEAFF. The chain joins TRBV4-3 to TRBJ1-1; D is uncertain. Trimming pared 1 base from V and 4 bases from J, leaving 10 bases between. Germline V CDR1 and CDR2: LGHNA, YSLEER. The CDR3 contains 14 residues.

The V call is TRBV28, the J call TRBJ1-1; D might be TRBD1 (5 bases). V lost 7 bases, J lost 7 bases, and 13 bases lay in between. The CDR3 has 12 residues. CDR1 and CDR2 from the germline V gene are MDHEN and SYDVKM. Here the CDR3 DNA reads TGTGCCAGCACCACCTTCCAGGGTGAAGCTTTCTTT. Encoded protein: CASTTFQGEAFF.

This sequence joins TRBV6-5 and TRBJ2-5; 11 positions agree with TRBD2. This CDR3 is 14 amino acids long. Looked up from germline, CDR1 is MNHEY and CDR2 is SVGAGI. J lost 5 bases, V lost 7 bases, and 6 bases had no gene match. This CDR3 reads CASKVAGGRETQYF. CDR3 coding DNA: TGTGCCAGCAAAGTAGCGGGAGGGCGGGAGACCCAGTACTTC.

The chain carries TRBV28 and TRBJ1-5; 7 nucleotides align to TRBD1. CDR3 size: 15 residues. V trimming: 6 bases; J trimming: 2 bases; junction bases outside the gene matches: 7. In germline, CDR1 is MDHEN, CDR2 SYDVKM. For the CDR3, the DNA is TGTGCCAGCAGAGGTAATCAGGGGGGCAATCAGCCCCAGCATTTT. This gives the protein CASRGNQGGNQPQHF.

The CDR3 nucleotides read TGTGCCAGCAGCTACAAGACGGGGGGGGTAAATGAGCAGTTCTTC. This sequence encodes CASSYKTGGVNEQFF. The chain couples TRBV7-6 to TRBJ2-1; 8 positions match TRBD2. V was clipped by 4 bases and J by 7 bases; unmatched bases: 9. The CDR3 loop spans 15 amino acids. Germline CDR1 SGHVS, CDR2 FNYEAQ.